These T cell receptor beta chains were read from a single sample in a study of cytomegalovirus exposure and HLA in healthy donors. Sequenced by immunoSEQ multiplex PCR; TCRdb stores in-frame clones only, minus some. Among tens of thousands of clones listed, 9.5% to 13% were seen once. Material: PBMCs. The source is a man aged 60-69 years in good health and CMV-seropositive. Each CDR3 is given with its conserved first and last residue. The D gene is left open where the match is weak. A row's size may be missing; if present it is once, few, many or a size class.

CDR3nt	CDR3aa	d_gene	v_gene	j_gene	len	abundance
TGTGCCAGCAGTGTCCCTCCCACCGGGAATCAGCCCCAGCATTTT	CASSVPPTGNQPQHF	-	TRBV2	TRBJ1-5	15	-
TGTGCCACCTCTCTCGACAGGACCCGGGGCGAGACCCAGTACTTC	CATSLDRTRGETQYF	-	TRBV15	TRBJ2-5	15	-
TGTGCCAGCAGTATCCGGACAGGGGGCGCAGATACGCAGTATTTT	CASSIRTGGADTQYF	TRBD1	TRBV28	TRBJ2-3	15	few
TGCGCCAGCAGCCAAGGCGTCCTACGGAGAATAGCCAAAAACATTCAGTACTTC	CASSQGVLRRIAKNIQYF	-	TRBV4-1	TRBJ2-4	18	few
TGTGCCAGCAGTGCGGGGTTGAACACTGAAGCTTTCTTT	CASSAGLNTEAFF	-	TRBV25-1	TRBJ1-1	13	-
TGTGCCAGCAGCGCCCTAGGGGGGGTCGGCACCTATAATTCACCCCTCCACTTT	CASSALGGVGTYNSPLHF	-	TRBV6-4	TRBJ1-6	18	-
TGTGCCAGCAGCCCGGGACTAGCGGGGCCCCGACAAGAGACCCAGTACTTC	CASSPGLAGPRQETQYF	TRBD2	TRBV11-2	TRBJ2-5	17	-
TGTGCCAGCAGCTTGAAGGGCGGGAGGGGCAGCCACGAGCAGTACTTC	CASSLKGGRGSHEQYF	TRBD2	TRBV5-6	TRBJ2-7	16	-
TGTGCCAGCAGCCCTCCGGGGTTTCAATGGGACACCGGGGAGCTGTTTTTT	CASSPPGFQWDTGELFF	-	TRBV11-3	TRBJ2-2	17	-
TGTGCCAGCAGCAAATTCCCGGGGAACAGGGTAAGCAGCTATGGCTACACCTTC	CASSKFPGNRVSSYGYTF	-	TRBV21-1	TRBJ1-2	18	-
TGTGCTAGTGCCAGGGGGACAGTAGACCAGCCCCAGCATTTT	CASARGTVDQPQHF	TRBD1	TRBV12-5	TRBJ1-5	14	few
TGTGCCAGCAGCCCATCAAGGGGGGTAGCGGGAGGGCTGTTTGAGCAGTTCTTC	CASSPSRGVAGGLFEQFF	TRBD2	TRBV7-2	TRBJ2-1	18	few
TGCAGCCCTGACGGGGACAAAGCAAAGGTTACGCAGTATTTT	CSPDGDKAKVTQYF	-	TRBV29-1	TRBJ2-3	14	-
TGTGCCAGCAGGGTAGCGGTCGGCACAGATACGCAGTATTTT	CASRVAVGTDTQYF	-	TRBV7-8	TRBJ2-3	14	-
TGTGCCATTCCAAGCGGGGGATCCTACAATGAGCAGTTCTTC	CAIPSGGSYNEQFF	TRBD2	TRBV6-1	TRBJ2-1	14	few
TGCGCCAGCAGCTTGGGGCTAAGCGGATGGGCTGGCGAGCAGTACTTC	CASSLGLSGWAGEQYF	-	TRBV5-1	TRBJ2-7	16	-
TGTGCCAGCAGTTACTCAAGACTCCTGAACACTGAAGCTTTCTTT	CASSYSRLLNTEAFF	-	TRBV6-5	TRBJ1-1	15	-
TGTGCCAGTAGTCGGGCGACAGGCGGGCAAACTAATTCACCCCTCCACTTT	CASSRATGGQTNSPLHF	-	TRBV19	TRBJ1-6	17	few
TGTGCCAGCAGCTGGGACAGGGATACGCAGTATTTT	CASSWDRDTQYF	TRBD1	TRBV11-1	TRBJ2-3	12	-
TGTGCCAGCAGTTTAGACAGGGGGCGAGTAGCTTTCTTT	CASSLDRGRVAFF	TRBD1	TRBV28	TRBJ1-1	13	few
TGTGCCAGCAGCGGAGGACTTTTAAACACCGGGGAGCTGTTTTTT	CASSGGLLNTGELFF	-	TRBV11-3	TRBJ2-2	15	few
TGTGCCAGCAGCGCGGGGGGGTACGCCGGGGAGCTGTTTTTT	CASSAGGYAGELFF	TRBD2	TRBV7-8	TRBJ2-2	14	few
TGTGCCAGCAGTCAATCCGGGACAGGCTACGGGACCCAGCATTTT	CASSQSGTGYGTQHF	TRBD1	TRBV28	TRBJ1-5	15	-
TGTGCCAGCAGCAAAGCCGGGCCAAGGGGGACCCAGTACTTC	CASSKAGPRGTQYF	-	TRBV21-1	TRBJ2-5	14	once
TGTGCCAGCAGTGACCTGACAGGGCCCCAGCATTTT	CASSDLTGPQHF	-	TRBV6-5	TRBJ1-5	12	-
TGTGCCAGCAGCTTGGAAAGGGGGCATGAGACCCAGTACTTC	CASSLERGHETQYF	TRBD1	TRBV5-4	TRBJ2-5	14	few
TGTGCCAGCAGTTTCCTCCACAATGAGCAGTTCTTC	CASSFLHNEQFF	-	TRBV27	TRBJ2-1	12	few